Listed here are 8 T cell receptor beta chains from one sample, sequenced in a study of blood T cell repertoires in COVID-19. Clones were read by immunoSEQ multiplex PCR, and TCRdb kept only the in-frame ones, dropping some. The table has about 64,000 clones, roughly 90% seen once; the top ten hold roughly 9.2%. The sequenced material came from peripheral blood. These receptors originate from an elderly woman with active COVID-19.

The CDR3 DNA follows: TGCGCCAGCAGCACACGGACAGGGGGGGACTACGAGCAGTACTTC. This codes for CASSTRTGGDYEQYF. V is TRBV5-1 and J is TRBJ2-7; the match to TRBD1 covers 10 bases. Germline trimming cut 4 bases from V and 3 bases from J; bases unmatched to any gene: 7. Germline-derived CDR1 and CDR2 are SGHRS and YFSETQ. The length of the CDR3 is 15 residues.

The chain carries TRBV12-3 or TRBV12-4 and TRBJ1-4; D possibly corresponds to TRBD1 (6 bases). V was shortened by 5 bases and J by 9 bases, with 13 bases between the two germline ends. There are 13 residues in the CDR3. DNA for the CDR3: TGTGCCAGCAGTCCCGGGGGGGGGCAAAAACTGTTTTTT. It yields the protein CASSPGGGQKLFF.

This clone has only one observation. The rearrangement joins TRBV28 to TRBJ2-7, with D possibly TRBD2 on 6 matching bases. The V end lost 6 bases, the J end lost 4 bases, and 10 bases lay between the germline ends. Per germline, CDR1 MDHEN and CDR2 SYDVKM. This CDR3 is 12 amino acids long. The CDR3 is CASSRTIYEQYF. CDR3 DNA: TGTGCCAGCAGCCGGACTATTTACGAGCAGTACTTC.

This chain connects TRBV4-1 to TRBJ2-2; TRBD1 matches 12 bases. V gave up 1 base and J gave up 5 bases; unmatched junction bases: 8. Germline CDR1 reads MGHRA; CDR2 reads YSYEKL. There are 18 residues in the CDR3. The CDR3 nucleotides read TGCGCCAGCAGCCAAGTAAGGGGGACAGGGGGCCGTACCGGGGAGCTGTTTTTT. As protein: CASSQVRGTGGRTGELFF.

This clone was observed a few times. The chain carries TRBV29-1 and TRBJ1-2; no clear D gene. The CDR3 length is 13 residues. Germline assignment: CDR1 SQVTM and CDR2 ANQGSEA. Trimming took off 5 bases at V and 4 bases at J, with 14 bases between the two ends. The CDR3 bases are TGCAGCGTTCGGGAAGGTGGTAGCTATGGCTACACCTTC. Translating it yields CSVREGGSYGYTF.

This clone appeared a single time. This chain joins TRBV5-5 and TRBJ2-5; possible D gene TRBD1, 5 bases. The CDR3 consists of 12 residues. Germline V gene lookup returns CDR1 SGHKS and CDR2 YYEKEE (reference sequence). V dropped 3 bases and J dropped 9 bases, with 12 bases sitting between them. Here the CDR3 DNA reads TGTGCCAGCAGCTATGACAGCCGGTCCCAGTACTTC. It is translated as CASSYDSRSQYF. The entire variable domain, with the rest obtained from reference TRBV5-5 and TRBJ2-5, is as follows: DAGVTQSPTHLIKTRGQQVTLRCSPISGHKSVSWYQQVLGQGPQFIFQYYEKEERGRGNFPDRFSARQFPNYSSELNVNALLLGDSALYLCASSYDSRSQYFGPGTRLLVL.

V gene TRBV7-9 combines with J gene TRBJ1-5; 9 bases fit TRBD1. The CDR3 has 19 amino acids. The germline gives CDR1 SEHNR, CDR2 FQNEAQ (reference sequence). Germline trimming cut 1 base from V and 1 base from J; bases unmatched to any gene: 11. DNA of the CDR3: TGTGCCAGCAGCTTAGGGGGAAACCGGGACAGGGAAAGCAATCAGCCCCAGCATTTT. It codes for CASSLGGNRDRESNQPQHF.

The chain has TRBV28 and TRBJ2-1, with 7 bases matching TRBD2. Losses at the gene ends were 6 bases for V and 14 bases for J; bases not matched to a gene: 10. The CDR3 extends over 12 amino acids. The germline V gene encodes CDR1 MDHEN and CDR2 SYDVKM. The CDR3 nucleotides are TGTGCCAGCAGCTTAAACCGGGGGGAGAAGTTCTTC. It yields the protein CASSLNRGEKFF. Variable domain in full (rest from reference TRBV28 and TRBJ2-1): DVKVTQSSRYLVKRTGEKVFLECVQDMDHENMFWYRQDPGLGLRLIYFSYDVKMKEKGDIPEGYSVSREKKERFSLILESASTNQTSMYLCASSLNRGEKFFGPGTRLTVL.